Shown below are 19 T cell receptor beta chains from a single sample sequenced in a study of cytomegalovirus exposure and HLA in healthy donors. This PCR relied on a set of 60 Vbeta primers and 13 Jbeta primers. The assay was immunoSEQ multiplex PCR, and TCRdb's table has in-frame clones only and misses some. The data show some 200,000 clones, about 77% seen once. The sequenced material came from PBMCs. The receptors were gathered from a woman under 40 in good health and CMV-seronegative.

The table lists this clone with a few counts. This chain links TRBV7-6 with TRBJ2-7; D remains ambiguous. CDR1 and CDR2 from the germline V gene are SGHVS and FNYEAQ. This CDR3 region has 14 residues. Trimming shortened V by 2 bases and J by 0 bases, and 8 bases separated the two germline ends. DNA for the CDR3: TGTGCCAGCAGCTTAAGACTCAGCTCCTACGAGCAGTACTTC. This gives the protein CASSLRLSSYEQYF.

The rearrangement joins TRBV5-1 to TRBJ2-5, with TRBD1 matching 12 bases. There are 16 residues in the CDR3. The trim removed 0 bases at V and 5 bases at J, leaving 5 bases unmatched. From germline, CDR1 is SGHRS and CDR2 YFSETQ. CDR3 nucleotide sequence: TGCGCCAGCAGCTTGGTAGGGGACAGGGGGCTGGAGACCCAGTACTTC. This gives the protein CASSLVGDRGLETQYF.

The V gene is TRBV5-4, the J gene TRBJ1-1; weak D call: TRBD1 (6 bases). Germline CDR1 is SGHNT and CDR2 is YYREEE (reference sequence). The CDR3 sequence is 16 residues long. V was trimmed by 1 base and J by 2 bases, leaving 15 bases between them. The CDR3 DNA is TGTGCCAGCAGCTTGTGGCAGGGGAGGGCCAACACTGAAGCTTTCTTT. This translates into CASSLWQGRANTEAFF.

J is TRBJ1-1 and V is TRBV7-2; D is ambiguous. Germline loops: CDR1 SGHTA, CDR2 FQGNSA. Trimming pared 5 bases from V and 4 bases from J, leaving 8 bases between. The CDR3 runs 12 residues. The CDR3 DNA follows: TGTGCCAGCAGCCATAGAATCACTGAAGCTTTCTTT. Translating it yields CASSHRITEAFF.

The V call is TRBV5-5, the J call TRBJ2-5; 9 bases align to TRBD1. There are 15 residues in the CDR3. Per the germline V gene, CDR1 is SGHKS and CDR2 is YYEKEE (reference sequence). V lost 2 bases and J lost 5; bases outside the gene matches: 7. The CDR3 bases are TGTGCCAGCAGCTTTGGGGACAGGGCATGGGAGACCCAGTACTTC. Protein: CASSFGDRAWETQYF. Full variable domain (missing parts from reference TRBV5-5 and TRBJ2-5): DAGVTQSPTHLIKTRGQQVTLRCSPISGHKSVSWYQQVLGQGPQFIFQYYEKEERGRGNFPDRFSARQFPNYSSELNVNALLLGDSALYLCASSFGDRAWETQYFGPGTRLLVL.

The CDR3 protein is CAWSVTGGSETQYF. CDR3 nucleotide sequence: TGTGCCTGGAGTGTAACAGGGGGGTCGGAGACCCAGTACTTC. V and J are TRBV30 and TRBJ2-5, with 8 bases lining up with TRBD1. The V segment lost 0 bases and the J segment 5 bases; nucleotides outside the gene matches: 5. Germline V gene lookup returns CDR1 GTSNPN and CDR2 SVGIG (reference sequence). This CDR3 contains 14 residues.

The V call is TRBV10-2, the J call TRBJ1-1, with no clear D. Looked up from germline, CDR1 is WSHSY and CDR2 is SAAADI. The CDR3 has 13 residues. Trimming pared 6 bases from V and 6 bases from J, leaving 14 bases between. The CDR3 is CASRHPLRAEAFF. The CDR3 DNA follows: TGCGCCAGCAGGCACCCGCTGAGGGCTGAAGCTTTCTTT.

Remarks on this clone: Other DNA sequences in the sample encode the same CDR3. CDR3: CASSARGQGADEQFF. As DNA, the CDR3 is TGTGCCAGCAGCGCCCGGGGACAGGGGGCTGATGAGCAGTTCTTC. The chain is built from TRBV9 and TRBJ2-1, with 12 nucleotides matching TRBD1. The V gene end was trimmed by 3 bases and the J gene end by 8 bases; junction bases not matched to a gene: 6. Germline values: CDR1 SGDLS, CDR2 YYNGEE. The CDR3 is 15 amino acids.

The gene calls are TRBV5-6 and TRBJ2-1; TRBD2 matches 8 bases. This CDR3 is built from 15 residues. Germline CDR1 reads SGHDT; CDR2 reads YYEEEE. Unmatched junction bases numbered 5, after V lost 2 bases and J lost 4 bases. The CDR3 bases are TGTGCCAGCAGCTTTAACGGGAGGGATTACAATGAGCAGTTCTTC. Its protein is CASSFNGRDYNEQFF.

The chain is built from TRBV29-1 and TRBJ2-5; D is uncertain. V was pared by 4 bases and J by 3 bases, with 6 bases between. Germline V gene sequence: CDR1 SQVTM, CDR2 ANQGSEA. The CDR3 covers 11 residues. The CDR3 DNA sequence: TGCAGCGTTGTCCCAAAAGAGACCCAGTACTTC. It is translated as CSVVPKETQYF.

The chain has TRBV25-1 and TRBJ2-7; 9 nucleotides agree with TRBD1. V lost 1 base, J lost 3 bases, and 7 bases stayed unmatched. CDR1 is MGHDK and CDR2 is SYGVNS in the germline V gene. CDR3 length: 16 amino acids. The CDR3 spells CASSEFLGTGSYEQYF. The CDR3 DNA sequence: TGTGCCAGCAGTGAATTCTTAGGGACAGGGAGCTACGAGCAGTACTTC.

V gene TRBV7-3 combines with J gene TRBJ1-2; perhaps TRBD1 as D (6 bases). Trimming removed 4 bases from V and 4 bases from J, with 13 bases in between. Looked up from germline, CDR1 is SGHTA and CDR2 is FQGTGA. The CDR3 is 14 amino acids. CDR3 DNA sequence: TGTGCCAGCAGCTCGCACAGGGTGTCCTATGGCTACACCTTC. This encodes CASSSHRVSYGYTF.

The rearrangement joins TRBV27 to TRBJ1-2; a weak D match, TRBD1 (6 bases). Between the trimmed V and J ends, which lost 5 bases and 4 bases, there was a span of 14 bases. The CDR3 spans 14 residues. The germline V gene has CDR1 MNHEY and CDR2 SMNVEV (reference sequence). The CDR3 protein is CASSPRTESYGYTF. The CDR3 bases are TGTGCCAGCAGTCCCCGGACAGAGAGCTATGGCTACACCTTC.

This clone turned up a few times. The rearrangement links TRBV11-2 to TRBJ2-1, with a weak D call TRBD2 (6 bases). This CDR3 comprises 15 residues. The germline CDR1 and CDR2 sequences are SGHAT and FQNNGV. Trimming took off 5 bases at V and 7 bases at J, with 18 bases between the two ends. The CDR3 loop reads CASSEGRGLLNEQFF. CDR3 bases: TGTGCCAGCAGCGAGGGGCGGGGACTTTTGAATGAGCAGTTCTTC.

The V and J genes are TRBV5-1 and TRBJ1-1; a possible D gene is TRBD1 (6 bases). The CDR3 spans 15 residues. V was clipped by 4 bases and J by 5 bases, with 18 bases between them. Germline V gene data show CDR1 as SGHRS and CDR2 as YFSETQ. The DNA for the CDR3 is TGCGCCAGCAGCATCTCGACAGGCCTGGGGACTGAAGCTTTCTTT. Protein sequence: CASSISTGLGTEAFF.

V is TRBV7-9 and J is TRBJ2-7; no definite D call. This CDR3 has 12 residues. The V end lost 1 base, the J end lost 4 bases, and 5 bases lay between the germline ends. CDR1 is SEHNR and CDR2 is FQNEAQ in the germline V gene (reference sequence). The CDR3 bases are TGTGCCAGCAGCTTAGAGAGATACGAGCAGTACTTC. Translating gives CASSLERYEQYF. Full variable domain (missing parts from reference TRBV7-9 and TRBJ2-7): DTGVSQNPRHKITKRGQNVTFRCDPISEHNRLYWYRQTLGQGPEFLTYFQNEAQLEKSRLLSDRFSAERPKGSFSTLEIQRTEQGDSAMYLCASSLERYEQYFGPGTRLTVT.

The V and J genes are TRBV2 and TRBJ2-7; no firm D call. CDR1 is SNHLY, CDR2 FYNNEI, per germline. The CDR3 sequence is 14 residues long. Trimming shortened V by 2 bases and J by 0 bases, and 8 bases separated the two germline ends. The CDR3 DNA is TGTGCCAGCAGTGAACCGTTGAGCTCCTACGAGCAGTACTTC. It translates to CASSEPLSSYEQYF.

The chain carries TRBV7-6 and TRBJ1-3; 10 nucleotides agree with TRBD1. Per the germline V gene, CDR1 is SGHVS and CDR2 is FNYEAQ. This CDR3 comprises 16 residues. With 5 bases clipped from V and 5 bases from J, the junction kept 9 bases outside the gene matches. The CDR3 nucleotides are TGTGCCAGCAGCCCAAGGGACAGGGGAGACAGAAACACCATATATTTT. Amino acid sequence: CASSPRDRGDRNTIYF.

This rearrangement joins TRBV29-1 to TRBJ1-2; 8 bases are shared with TRBD1. Trimming at V came to 4 bases and at J to 8 bases, leaving 18 bases not matched to a gene. Germline V gives CDR1 SQVTM, CDR2 ANQGSEA. CDR3 size: 16 residues. This CDR3 is CSVAGGSRQGSMGYTF. In nucleotides, the CDR3 is TGCAGCGTTGCAGGGGGATCCAGACAGGGGTCTATGGGCTACACCTTC. The whole variable domain, filled in from reference TRBV29-1 and TRBJ1-2, reads SAVISQKPSRDICQRGTSLTIQCQVDSQVTMMFWYRQQPGQSLTLIATANQGSEATYESGFVIDKFPISRPNLTFSTLTVSNMSPEDSSIYLCSVAGGSRQGSMGYTFGSGTRLTVV.